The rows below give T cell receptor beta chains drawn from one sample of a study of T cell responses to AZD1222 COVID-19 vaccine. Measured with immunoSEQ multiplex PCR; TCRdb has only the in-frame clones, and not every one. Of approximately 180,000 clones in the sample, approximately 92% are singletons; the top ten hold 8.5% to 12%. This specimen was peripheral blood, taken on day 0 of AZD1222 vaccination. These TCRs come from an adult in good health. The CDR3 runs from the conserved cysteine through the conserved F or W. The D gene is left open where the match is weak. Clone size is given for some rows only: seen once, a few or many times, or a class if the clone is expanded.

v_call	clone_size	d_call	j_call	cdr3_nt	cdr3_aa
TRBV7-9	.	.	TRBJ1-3	TGTGCCAGCACCGCAGGAAACACCATATATTTT	CASTAGNTIYF
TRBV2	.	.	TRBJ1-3	TGTGCCAGCGGAGTGGTTAACACCATATATTTT	CASGVVNTIYF
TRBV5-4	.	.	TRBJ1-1	TGTGCCAGCAGCAATGGAGTCGGGAGGGGGACTGAAGCTTTCTTT	CASSNGVGRGTEAFF
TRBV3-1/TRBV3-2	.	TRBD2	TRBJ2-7	TGTGCCAGCAGCCGGGAGGTTCTTAGCGGGAGCTACGAGCAGTACTTC	CASSREVLSGSYEQYF
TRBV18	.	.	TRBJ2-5	TGTGCCAGCTCACCAAGGGAGACCCAGTACTTC	CASSPRETQYF
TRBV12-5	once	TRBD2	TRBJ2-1	TGTGCTAGTGGTCCGGGACTAGCGGGGGATTATGAGCAGTTCTTC	CASGPGLAGDYEQFF
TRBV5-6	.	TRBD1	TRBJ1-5	TGTGCCAGCAGCAGGGACAGGGGGGAAGAGCCCCAGCATTTT	CASSRDRGEEPQHF
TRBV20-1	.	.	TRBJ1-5	TGCAGTGCTAGGCGGAATCAGCCCCAGCATTTT	CSARRNQPQHF
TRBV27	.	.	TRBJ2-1	TGTGCCAGCAGTTTAGGATCGTACAATGAGCAGTTCTTC	CASSLGSYNEQFF
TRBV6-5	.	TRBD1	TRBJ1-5	TGTGCCAGCAGTCCCAGGGGGAATGGCAATCAGCCCCAGCATTTT	CASSPRGNGNQPQHF
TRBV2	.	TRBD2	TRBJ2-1	TGTGCCAGCAGAACACTAGCGGGATCCTACAATGAGCAGTTCTTC	CASRTLAGSYNEQFF